This T cell receptor (beta chain) was obtained from a study of PD-1 blockade in classical Hodgkin lymphoma. Details on this clone: Its antigen is not identified.

CDR1 is SEHNR and CDR2 is FQNEAQ in the germline V gene (reference sequence). The CDR3 has 14 amino acids. V shed 6 bases, J shed 4 bases, and the junction held 5 bases outside the gene matches. General observations from the study: The origin of the repertoire differences remains undefined, with disease activity or prior therapy as possible causes.

Sequenced by immunoSEQ multiplex PCR; TCRdb stores in-frame clones only, minus some. The sample lists approximately 90,000 clones, 83% seen once, with 15% to 20% in the top ten. The sample's time point: cycle 4 day 1 (C4D1), after 6 weeks of nivolumab. Brentuximab vedotin exposure varied, and every patient relapsed after autologous stem cell transplantation. This sequence originates from a human donor with classical Hodgkin lymphoma. The chain has TRBV7-9 and TRBJ2-1; 8 bases match TRBD2. Sequenced material: peripheral blood mononuclear cells (PBMCs), taken before the fourth cycle of nivolumab. The chain's CDR3 is CASSQRELYNEQFF. The DNA for the CDR3 is TGTGCCAGCAGTCAGCGGGAGCTGTACAATGAGCAGTTCTTC.